This passage covers 6 T cell receptor beta chains from one sample sequenced in a study of shared clonotypes between healthy human individuals. TCRdb keeps only in-frame clones here, not all; method: immunoSEQ multiplex PCR. The profile shows some 1 million clones, under 80% of them singletons. Source material: memory CD4+ T cells sorted from blood. The subset is: CD45RA-negative fraction. Receptors were obtained from a man younger than 30 in good health.

The chain links TRBV18 to TRBJ1-3, with a possible D match to TRBD1 (5 bases). The CDR3 spans 16 residues. CDR1 and CDR2 from the germline V gene are KGHSH and LQKENI. V was clipped by 3 bases and J by 0 bases, with 12 bases between them. Here the CDR3 reads CASSPTDSHSGNTIYF. The CDR3 bases are TGTGCCAGCTCACCGACAGACTCCCACTCTGGAAACACCATATATTTT. Filled out from reference TRBV18 and TRBJ1-3, the complete variable domain reads NAGVMQNPRHLVRRRGQEARLRCSPMKGHSHVYWYRQLPEEGLKFMVYLQKENIIDESGMPKERFSAEFPKEGPSILRIQQVVRGDSAAYFCASSPTDSHSGNTIYFGEGSWLTVV.

The genes are TRBV7-9 and TRBJ2-7; a possible D gene is TRBD2 (5 bases). This CDR3 has 14 amino acids. Germline loops: CDR1 SEHNR, CDR2 FQNEAQ (reference sequence). V gave up 1 base and J gave up 3 bases, with 10 bases separating them. CDR3 in DNA: TGTGCCAGCAGCTTAGACATGGGGAGCTACGAGCAGTACTTC. Translation: CASSLDMGSYEQYF.

This clone was picked up many times. V gene TRBV30 combines with J gene TRBJ2-1, with no clear D. There are 14 residues in the CDR3. Germline CDR1 reads GTSNPN; CDR2 reads SVGIG (reference sequence). Between the trimmed V and J ends, which lost 3 bases and 4 bases, there was a span of 13 bases. CDR3 nucleotides: TGTGCCTGGAGGCCCCCACAGTTTTACAATGAGCAGTTCTTC. This translates into CAWRPPQFYNEQFF. The full variable domain, rest sourced from reference TRBV30 and TRBJ2-1, is SQTIHQWPATLVQPVGSPLSLECTVEGTSNPNLYWYRQAAGRGLQLLFYSVGIGQISSEVPQNLSASRPQDRQFILSSKKLLLSDSGFYLCAWRPPQFYNEQFFGPGTRLTVL.

The chain employs TRBV5-6 and TRBJ2-5, with D unclear. Germline V lookup: CDR1 SGHDT, CDR2 YYEEEE. The CDR3 consists of 13 residues. Trimming pared 1 base from V and 1 base from J, leaving 5 bases between. CDR3 amino acids: CASSLYSQETQYF. The CDR3, as DNA: TGTGCCAGCAGCTTGTACAGCCAAGAGACCCAGTACTTC.

This chain connects TRBV5-1 to TRBJ2-3, with 7 bases identical to TRBD1. Germline V lookup: CDR1 SGHRS, CDR2 YFSETQ. V shed 4 bases and J 3 bases; nucleotides not matched to a gene: 5. This CDR3 comprises 14 residues. The CDR3 bases are TGCGCCAGCAGCCTCCTACAGGGGACAGATACGCAGTATTTT. Protein product: CASSLLQGTDTQYF.

In this sample, this clone turned up many times. The rearrangement links TRBV9 to TRBJ1-2; D call uncertain. Looked up from germline, CDR1 is SGDLS and CDR2 is YYNGEE. The CDR3 has 14 amino acids. Trimming took 0 bases from V and 4 from J, leaving 10 bases between them. The CDR3 is CASSVVGQPYGYTF. CDR3 DNA: TGTGCCAGCAGCGTAGTTGGGCAGCCCTATGGCTACACCTTC. Combining the CDR3 with reference TRBV9 and TRBJ1-2 gives the whole variable domain DSGVTQTPKHLITATGQRVTLRCSPRSGDLSVYWYQQSLDQGLQFLIQYYNGEERAKGNILERFSAQQFPDLHSELNLSSLELGDSALYFCASSVVGQPYGYTFGSGTRLTVV.